One sample yielded the 20 T cell receptor beta chains listed below, sequenced in a study of blood T cell repertoires in COVID-19. TCRdb's copy holds only in-frame clones and misses some; the assay was immunoSEQ multiplex PCR. This table has about 200,000 clones, around four fifths appearing once. Sequencing used PBMCs or T cells enriched from blood (not recorded which). The source is a man aged 40-50 years who had recovered from COVID-19.

The chain joins TRBV7-8 to TRBJ2-7; D not resolved. The V end lost 2 bases, the J end lost 5 bases, and 7 bases lay between the germline ends. CDR1 and CDR2 (germline): SGHVS, FQNEAQ. The CDR3 consists of 12 residues. The CDR3 here is CASSLNSHEQYV. CDR3 nucleotides: TGTGCCAGCAGCTTAAACTCTCACGAGCAGTACGTC.

The genes are TRBV27 and TRBJ2-1, with 9 bases aligning to TRBD2. The CDR3 totals 18 residues. J lost 0 bases, V lost 5 bases, and 11 bases had no gene match. Germline loops: CDR1 MNHEY, CDR2 SMNVEV (reference sequence). CDR3 sequence reads: CASSRKPGLAVSYNEQFF. The CDR3 coding sequence is TGTGCCAGCAGTCGAAAACCGGGACTAGCAGTCTCCTACAATGAGCAGTTCTTC.

This sequence joins TRBV7-2 and TRBJ1-2; D is unclear. V was clipped by 2 bases and J by 4 bases, with 14 bases between them. Germline CDR1 reads SGHTA; CDR2 reads FQGNSA. The CDR3 is made up of 15 amino acids. CDR3 sequence (DNA): TGTGCCAGCAGCTTACCCGCCAGGCGCCCCTATGGCTACACCTTC. It is translated as CASSLPARRPYGYTF. Looking up the rest from reference TRBV7-2 and TRBJ1-2 gives the full variable domain: GAGVSQSPSNKVTEKGKDVELRCDPISGHTALYWYRQSLGQGLEFLIYFQGNSAPDKSGLPSDRFSAERTGGSVSTLTIQRTQQEDSAVYLCASSLPARRPYGYTFGSGTRLTVV.

This sequence joins TRBV6-5 and TRBJ1-6; D ambiguous. Between the trimmed V and J ends, which lost 6 bases and 7 bases, there was a span of 10 bases. The CDR3 is 13 amino acids. The V gene's germline CDR1 is MNHEY and CDR2 SVGAGI. Here the CDR3 DNA reads TGTGCCAGCAGCCTATCGGTGAATTCACCCCTCCACTTT. Translated: CASSLSVNSPLHF.

The J gene is TRBJ2-1, the V gene TRBV13; 13 nucleotides line up with TRBD2. The germline V gene encodes CDR1 PRHDT and CDR2 FYEKMQ (reference sequence). Trimming at V came to 5 bases and at J to 10 bases, leaving 8 bases not matched to a gene. CDR3 length equals 15 residues. Here the CDR3 reads CASSPGLAGEVEQFF. CDR3 DNA: TGTGCCAGCAGCCCTGGACTAGCGGGAGAAGTCGAGCAGTTCTTC.

J is TRBJ2-2 and V is TRBV2, with D possibly matching TRBD2 (6 bases). Trimming removed 6 bases from V and 6 bases from J, with 11 bases in between. CDR1 and CDR2 from the germline V gene are SNHLY and FYNNEI. The CDR3 totals 13 residues. CDR3 nucleotide sequence: TGTGCCAGCAGGCCCGGGGGTGCCGGGGAGCTGTTTTTT. This encodes CASRPGGAGELFF.

There are a few counts of this clone. This chain links TRBV6-5 with TRBJ2-7; 8 bases are shared with TRBD1. CDR3 length equals 15 residues. Germline V gene sequence: CDR1 MNHEY, CDR2 SVGAGI. Trimming at V came to 5 bases and at J to 0 bases, leaving 6 bases not matched to a gene. The CDR3 is CASSRGQDPSYEQYV. The CDR3, as DNA: TGTGCCAGCAGTAGGGGACAGGACCCCTCCTACGAGCAGTACGTC.

The sample holds a few counts of this clone. CDR3 sequence (DNA): TGTGCCAGCAGTGGCGGGACTTTATCCTCCTACGAGCAGTACTTC. It codes for CASSGGTLSSYEQYF. The J gene is TRBJ2-7, the V gene TRBV2; tentative D call: TRBD2 (6 bases). CDR3 size: 15 residues. The germline V gene encodes CDR1 SNHLY and CDR2 FYNNEI. V shed 4 bases and J shed 0 bases, with 13 bases lying between them.

J is TRBJ2-7 and V is TRBV6-5, with D hard to call. Germline values: CDR1 MNHEY, CDR2 SVGAGI. The CDR3 spans 13 residues. V gave up 7 bases and J gave up 2 bases, with 12 bases separating them. The DNA of the CDR3 is TGTGCCAGCACTCTTGATAACACCTACGAGCAGTACTTC. This encodes CASTLDNTYEQYF.

This chain connects TRBV24-1 to TRBJ2-3; 9 nucleotides align to TRBD2. Germline V CDR1 and CDR2: KGHDR, SFDVKD. This CDR3 has 17 residues. With V trimmed by 4 bases and J by 3 bases, 10 bases remained unmatched. The CDR3 protein is CATSDPGGSGSTDTQYF. The CDR3 DNA follows: TGTGCCACCAGTGACCCAGGTGGTAGCGGGAGTACAGATACGCAGTATTTT.

The chain recombines TRBV18 with TRBJ1-1; the D gene is possibly TRBD1 (5 bases). This CDR3 has 15 amino acids. Looked up from germline, CDR1 is KGHSH and CDR2 is LQKENI. Trimming cost V 3 bases and J 2 bases, with 13 bases left between them. CDR3 residues: CASSPPGGANTEAFF. The CDR3, as DNA: TGTGCCAGCTCACCCCCGGGAGGGGCCAACACTGAAGCTTTCTTT.

The V and J genes are TRBV28 and TRBJ2-5; TRBD1 aligns across 8 bases. The germline gives CDR1 MDHEN, CDR2 SYDVKM. Trimming cost V 5 bases and J 1 base; bases outside gene matches: 6. This CDR3 spans 15 amino acids. CDR3 sequence: CASSQPGTGQETQYF. The CDR3 region has the DNA TGTGCCAGCAGTCAACCTGGGACAGGCCAAGAGACCCAGTACTTC.

In its sample, this clone was seen a few times. This chain uses TRBV5-1 with TRBJ2-7, with D possibly matching TRBD2 (5 bases). V was clipped by 0 bases and J by 4 bases, with 8 bases between them. This CDR3 contains 13 residues. Germline values: CDR1 SGHRS, CDR2 YFSETQ. CDR3 sequence reads: CASSLDGGYEQYF. The CDR3 DNA follows: TGCGCCAGCAGCTTGGACGGAGGATACGAGCAGTACTTC.

This clone came up once. The V call is TRBV19, the J call TRBJ1-2; D call uncertain. CDR1 and CDR2 from the germline V gene are LNHDA and SQIVND (reference sequence). Deletions cut 5 bases from V and 4 bases from J, with 8 bases between. The length of the CDR3 is 12 residues. For the CDR3, the DNA is TGTGCCAGTAGTTCGCAGGCCTATGGCTACACCTTC. Translation gives CASSSQAYGYTF.

The chain recombines TRBV7-8 with TRBJ2-1, with 11 nucleotides matching TRBD2. In germline, CDR1 is SGHVS, CDR2 FQNEAQ. The junction had 3 bases not matched to a gene; V was cut back by 5 bases and J by 3 bases. CDR3 length: 15 amino acids. This CDR3 is CASSQTSGVYNEQFF. CDR3 nucleotide sequence: TGTGCCAGCAGCCAGACTAGCGGGGTCTACAATGAGCAGTTCTTC.

This chain connects TRBV2 to TRBJ2-1; the match to TRBD1 covers 8 bases. The V gene's germline CDR1 is SNHLY and CDR2 FYNNEI. The length of the CDR3 is 15 residues. Trimming took 5 bases from V and 6 from J; bases not matched to a gene: 9. This CDR3 is CASSLAGGGINEQFF. DNA of the CDR3: TGTGCCAGCAGTTTAGCAGGGGGCGGAATCAATGAGCAGTTCTTC.

The rearrangement links TRBV9 to TRBJ2-3, with TRBD1 identical over 7 bases. The CDR3 runs to 14 residues. Trimming cost V 5 bases and J 5 bases; bases outside gene matches: 8. Germline CDR1 and CDR2: SGDLS and YYNGEE. For the CDR3, the DNA is TGTGCCAGCAGTGGACAGGTCGCGAGAGATACGCAGTATTTT. This translates into CASSGQVARDTQYF.

This sequence joins TRBV7-2 and TRBJ1-5; D gene ambiguous. Trimming shortened V by 2 bases and J by 1 base, and 9 bases separated the two germline ends. The CDR3 has 15 residues. CDR1 is SGHTA and CDR2 is FQGNSA in the germline V gene. The CDR3 coding sequence is TGTGCCAGCAGCTTAATAACACAAAGCAATCAGCCCCAGCATTTT. It yields the protein CASSLITQSNQPQHF.

The chain joins TRBV27 to TRBJ1-5, with D possibly TRBD1 on 5 matching bases. Germline V gene data show CDR1 as MNHEY and CDR2 as SMNVEV (reference sequence). V was trimmed by 5 bases and J by 8 bases, leaving 19 bases between them. This CDR3 is built from 15 residues. CDR3 bases: TGTGCCAGCAGTCCAGGACGGGTCTGGGGCGAGCCCCAGCATTTT. Translated, it gives CASSPGRVWGEPQHF.

The J gene is TRBJ2-5, the V gene TRBV5-4; tentatively, D is TRBD2 (6 bases). CDR1 and CDR2 (germline): SGHNT, YYREEE (reference sequence). Trimming cost V 6 bases and J 5 bases, with 26 bases left between them. CDR3 length: 17 residues. Written as DNA, the CDR3 is TGTGCCAGCACCCTTGGGGACCTTACGGGAGCACGGGAGACCCAGTACTTC. Residues: CASTLGDLTGARETQYF.